The 9 T cell receptor beta chains in this list originate from one sample, sequenced in a study of PD-1 blockade in classical Hodgkin lymphoma. Patients all relapsed after autologous stem cell transplantation, and there was variation in brentuximab vedotin exposure. Measured with immunoSEQ multiplex PCR; TCRdb has only the in-frame clones, and not every one. Among fewer than 90,000 clones, roughly 90% were seen once, and the ten largest hold under 25%. This specimen consisted of peripheral blood mononuclear cells (PBMCs), obtained at baseline. Receptors were obtained from a human donor with classical Hodgkin lymphoma.

The rearrangement uses TRBV27 and TRBJ1-2, with D possibly matching TRBD1 (5 bases). V lost 5 bases and J lost 8, with 18 bases in between. CDR3 length: 14 amino acids. Germline V CDR1 and CDR2: MNHEY, SMNVEV (reference sequence). In DNA, the CDR3 is TGTGCCAGCAGTGTCGATCCCAGGGTAGGCGGCTACACCTTC. This translates into CASSVDPRVGGYTF.

The chain is built from TRBV7-8 and TRBJ2-7; 12 nucleotides agree with TRBD2. This CDR3 spans 18 amino acids. Germline V CDR1 and CDR2: SGHVS, FQNEAQ. V lost 5 bases and J lost 7; bases outside the gene matches: 18. The chain's CDR3 is CASSRLAGGPGTPREQYF. The CDR3 region has the DNA TGTGCCAGCAGCCGGCTAGCGGGAGGGCCGGGAACGCCTCGGGAGCAGTACTTC. The whole variable domain, filled in from reference TRBV7-8 and TRBJ2-7, reads GAGVSQSPRYKVAKRGQDVALRCDPISGHVSLFWYQQALGQGPEFLTYFQNEAQLDKSGLPSDRFFAERPEGSVSTLKIQRTQQEDSAVYLCASSRLAGGPGTPREQYFGPGTRLTVT.

The chain joins TRBV7-9 to TRBJ2-7; either TRBD1 or TRBD2 may supply D (7 bases each). Germline values: CDR1 SEHNR, CDR2 FQNEAQ (reference sequence). Trimming removed 3 bases at V and 4 bases at J, with 16 bases between. The CDR3 consists of 15 residues. The CDR3 spells CASSFTGDYPYEQYF. CDR3 sequence (DNA): TGTGCCAGCAGCTTCACAGGGGACTACCCTTACGAGCAGTACTTC.

The chain employs TRBV6-1 and TRBJ2-5; no clear D. The V gene lost 3 bases and the J gene lost 5 bases, with 7 bases spanning the gap. CDR1 is MNHNS and CDR2 is SASEGT in the germline V gene. CDR3 length equals 12 residues. In DNA, the CDR3 is TGTGCCAGCAGTGATCTTATGGAGACCCAGTACTTC. Translation gives CASSDLMETQYF.

The genes are TRBV4-3 and TRBJ2-5; 13 bases align to TRBD2. The CDR3 consists of 17 residues. The ends lost 1 base at V and 4 bases at J; junction bases unmatched: 6. Germline CDR1 is LGHNA and CDR2 is YSLEER. In DNA, the CDR3 is TGCGCCAGCAGCCAAGTTCTCGGACTAGCGGGAGCAGAGACCCAGTACTTC. It yields the protein CASSQVLGLAGAETQYF.

The rearrangement joins TRBV7-9 to TRBJ2-2, with D uncertain. The ends were cut back, 1 base at V and 0 bases at J, with 6 bases in the middle. CDR1 SEHNR and CDR2 FQNEAQ come from the germline V gene (reference sequence). This CDR3 region has 15 residues. The CDR3 loop reads CASSLVGTNTGELFF. CDR3 DNA sequence: TGTGCCAGCAGCTTAGTGGGGACGAACACCGGGGAGCTGTTTTTT.

This clone has just one count. CDR3 in amino acids: CASSWDISNEQFF. CDR3 DNA sequence: TGCGCCAGCAGCTGGGACATCAGCAATGAGCAGTTCTTC. The chain employs TRBV5-1 and TRBJ2-1, with a weak D call TRBD1 (6 bases). V was clipped by 3 bases and J by 6 bases, with 10 bases between them. The CDR3 has 13 residues. Germline values: CDR1 SGHRS, CDR2 YFSETQ.

There are a few counts of this clone. The chain uses TRBV28 and TRBJ1-1; 10 bases match TRBD1. This CDR3 is built from 14 residues. CDR1 is MDHEN, CDR2 SYDVKM, per germline. After removal of 6 bases from V and 5 bases from J, the junction contained 6 bases not matched to a gene. The CDR3 is CASSTDRGRTEAFF. The CDR3 DNA is TGTGCCAGCAGCACCGACAGGGGGCGGACTGAAGCTTTCTTT.

This sequence joins TRBV7-9 and TRBJ1-5; D is unresolved. Germline V gene data show CDR1 as SEHNR and CDR2 as FQNEAQ (reference sequence). The CDR3 is 13 residues long. V dropped 5 bases and J dropped 3 bases, with 8 bases sitting between them. CDR3 DNA: TGTGCCAGCAGCCGGGGTAACAATCAGCCCCAGCATTTT. This encodes CASSRGNNQPQHF.